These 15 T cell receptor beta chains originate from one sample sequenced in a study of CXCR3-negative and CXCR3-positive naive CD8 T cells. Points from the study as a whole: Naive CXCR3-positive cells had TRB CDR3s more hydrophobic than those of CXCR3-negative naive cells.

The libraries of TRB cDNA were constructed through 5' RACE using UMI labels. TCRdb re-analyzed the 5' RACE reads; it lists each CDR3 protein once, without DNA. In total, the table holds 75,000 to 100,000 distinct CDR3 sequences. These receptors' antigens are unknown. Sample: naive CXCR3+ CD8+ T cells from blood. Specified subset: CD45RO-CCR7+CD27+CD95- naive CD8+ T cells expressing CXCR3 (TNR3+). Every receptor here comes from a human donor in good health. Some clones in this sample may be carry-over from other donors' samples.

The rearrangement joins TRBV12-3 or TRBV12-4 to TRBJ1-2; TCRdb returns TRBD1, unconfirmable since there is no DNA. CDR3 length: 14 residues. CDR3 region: CASSTGTGIYGYTF.

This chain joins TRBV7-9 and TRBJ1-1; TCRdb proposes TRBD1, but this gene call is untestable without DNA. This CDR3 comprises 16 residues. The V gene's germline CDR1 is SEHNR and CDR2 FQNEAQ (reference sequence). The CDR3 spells CASSPRPRDRGLEAFF.

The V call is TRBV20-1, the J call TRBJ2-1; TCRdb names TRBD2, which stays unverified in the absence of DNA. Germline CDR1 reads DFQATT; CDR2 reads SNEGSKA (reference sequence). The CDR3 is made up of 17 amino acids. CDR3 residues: CSAGGLAGGGPHHEQFF.

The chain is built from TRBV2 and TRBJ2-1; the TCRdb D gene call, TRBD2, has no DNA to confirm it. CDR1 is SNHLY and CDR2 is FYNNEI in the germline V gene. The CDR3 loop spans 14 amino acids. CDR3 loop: CASSELAGGNEQFF.

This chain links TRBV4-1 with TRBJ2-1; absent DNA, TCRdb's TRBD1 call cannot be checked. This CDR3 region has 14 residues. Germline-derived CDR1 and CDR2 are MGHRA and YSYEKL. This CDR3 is CASSGPAGYNEQFF.

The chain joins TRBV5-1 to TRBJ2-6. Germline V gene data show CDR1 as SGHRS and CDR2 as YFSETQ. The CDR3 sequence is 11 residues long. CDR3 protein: CASSLGDVLTF.

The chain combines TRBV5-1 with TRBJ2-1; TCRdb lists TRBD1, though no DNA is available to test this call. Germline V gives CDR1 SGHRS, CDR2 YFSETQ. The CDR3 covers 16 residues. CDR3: CASSPPGTGGSNEQFF.

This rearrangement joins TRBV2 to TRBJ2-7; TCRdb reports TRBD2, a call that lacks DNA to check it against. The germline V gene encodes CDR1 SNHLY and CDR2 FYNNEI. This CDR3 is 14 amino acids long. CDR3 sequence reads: CASSQPGLAYEQYF.

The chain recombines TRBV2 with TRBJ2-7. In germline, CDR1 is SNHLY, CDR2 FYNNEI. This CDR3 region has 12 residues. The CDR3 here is CASSDTTYEQYF.

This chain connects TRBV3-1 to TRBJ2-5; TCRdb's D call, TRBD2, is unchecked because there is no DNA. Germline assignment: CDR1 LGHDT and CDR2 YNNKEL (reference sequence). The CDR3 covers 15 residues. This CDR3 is CASSPFSGSQETQYF.

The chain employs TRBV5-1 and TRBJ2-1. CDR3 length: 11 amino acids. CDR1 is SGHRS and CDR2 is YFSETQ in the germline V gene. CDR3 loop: CASSLGSTEFF.

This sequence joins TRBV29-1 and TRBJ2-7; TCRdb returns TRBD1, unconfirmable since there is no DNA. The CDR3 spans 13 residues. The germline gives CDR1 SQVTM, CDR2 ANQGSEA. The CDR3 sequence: CSVRERGKYEQYF.

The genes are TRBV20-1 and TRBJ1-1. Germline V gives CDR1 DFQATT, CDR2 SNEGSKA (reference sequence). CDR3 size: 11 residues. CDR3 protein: CSTRRNTEAFF.

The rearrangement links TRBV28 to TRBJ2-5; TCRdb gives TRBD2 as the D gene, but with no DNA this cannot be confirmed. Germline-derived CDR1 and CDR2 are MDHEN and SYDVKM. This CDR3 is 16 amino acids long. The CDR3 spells CASSILAGGFGETQYF.

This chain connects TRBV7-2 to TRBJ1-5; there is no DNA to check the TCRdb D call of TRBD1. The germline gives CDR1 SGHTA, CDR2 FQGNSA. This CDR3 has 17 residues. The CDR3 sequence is CASSLRTPRTSNQPQHF. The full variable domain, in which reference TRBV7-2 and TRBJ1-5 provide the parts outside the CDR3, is GAGVSQSPSNKVTEKGKDVELRCDPISGHTALYWYRQSLGQGLEFLIYFQGNSAPDKSGLPSDRFSAERTGGSVSTLTIQRTQQEDSAVYLCASSLRTPRTSNQPQHFGDGTRLSIL.